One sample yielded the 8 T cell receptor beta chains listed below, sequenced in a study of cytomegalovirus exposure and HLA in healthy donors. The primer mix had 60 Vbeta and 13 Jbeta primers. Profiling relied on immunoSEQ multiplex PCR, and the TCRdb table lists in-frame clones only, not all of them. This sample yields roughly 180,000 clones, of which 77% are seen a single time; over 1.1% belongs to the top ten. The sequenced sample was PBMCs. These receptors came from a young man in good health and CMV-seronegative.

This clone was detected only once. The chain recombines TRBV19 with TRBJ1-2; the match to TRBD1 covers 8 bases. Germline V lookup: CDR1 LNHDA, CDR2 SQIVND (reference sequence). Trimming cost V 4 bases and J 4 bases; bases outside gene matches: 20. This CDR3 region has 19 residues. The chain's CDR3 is CASSTLAGDRSRASYGYTF. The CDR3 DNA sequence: TGTGCCAGTAGTACTTTGGCGGGGGACAGGTCCCGGGCGAGCTATGGCTACACCTTC.

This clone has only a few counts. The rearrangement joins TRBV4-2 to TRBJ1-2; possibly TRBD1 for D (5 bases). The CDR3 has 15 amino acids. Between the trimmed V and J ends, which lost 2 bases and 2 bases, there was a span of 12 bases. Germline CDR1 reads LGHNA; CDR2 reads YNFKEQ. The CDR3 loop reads CASSQQGGENYGYTF. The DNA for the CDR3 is TGTGCCAGCAGCCAACAGGGAGGCGAAAACTATGGCTACACCTTC.

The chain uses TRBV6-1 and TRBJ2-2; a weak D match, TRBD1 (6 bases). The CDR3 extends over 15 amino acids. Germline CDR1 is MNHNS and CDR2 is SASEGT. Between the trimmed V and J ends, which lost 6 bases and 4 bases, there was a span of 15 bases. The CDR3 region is CASRPGHYFTGELFF. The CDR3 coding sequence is TGTGCCAGCAGGCCGGGACATTACTTCACCGGGGAGCTGTTTTTT.

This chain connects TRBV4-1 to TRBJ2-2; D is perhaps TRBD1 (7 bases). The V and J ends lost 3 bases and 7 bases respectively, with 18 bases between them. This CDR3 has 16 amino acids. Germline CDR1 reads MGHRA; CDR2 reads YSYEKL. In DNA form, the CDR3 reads TGCGCCAGCAGCCAGCGGGACAGAAGAGCGGGCGGGGAGCTGTTTTTT. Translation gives CASSQRDRRAGGELFF.

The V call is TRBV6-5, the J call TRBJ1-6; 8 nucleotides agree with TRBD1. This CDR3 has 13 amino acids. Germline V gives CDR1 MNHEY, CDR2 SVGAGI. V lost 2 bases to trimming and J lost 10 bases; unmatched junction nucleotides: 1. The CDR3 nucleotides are TGTGCCAGCAGTTACGACAGGGGATCACCCCTCCACTTT. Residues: CASSYDRGSPLHF.

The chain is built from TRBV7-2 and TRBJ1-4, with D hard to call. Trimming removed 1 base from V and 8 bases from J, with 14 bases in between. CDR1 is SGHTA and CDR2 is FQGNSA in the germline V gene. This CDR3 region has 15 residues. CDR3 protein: CASSLDGHLGEKLFF. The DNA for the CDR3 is TGTGCCAGCAGCTTAGATGGGCATTTAGGCGAAAAACTGTTTTTT.

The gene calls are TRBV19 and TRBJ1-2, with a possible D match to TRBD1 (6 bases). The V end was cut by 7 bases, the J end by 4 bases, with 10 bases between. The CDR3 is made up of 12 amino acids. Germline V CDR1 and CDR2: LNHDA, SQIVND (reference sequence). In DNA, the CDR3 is TGTGCCAGTACCTTAGGGGGCTATGGCTACACCTTC. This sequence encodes CASTLGGYGYTF.

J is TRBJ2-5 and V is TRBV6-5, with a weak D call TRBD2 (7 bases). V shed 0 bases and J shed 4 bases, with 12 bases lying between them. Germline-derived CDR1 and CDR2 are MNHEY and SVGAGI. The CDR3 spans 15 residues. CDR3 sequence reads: CASSYSQGGGETQYF. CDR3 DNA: TGTGCCAGCAGTTACTCACAGGGCGGGGGAGAGACCCAGTACTTC.